The clone carrying this T cell receptor (beta chain) occurred once. Its specificity is not known. The data belong to a study of cytomegalovirus exposure and HLA in healthy donors. The CDR3 has 14 amino acids. V was clipped by 6 bases and J by 3 bases, with 14 bases between them. The germline V gene encodes CDR1 LNHDA and CDR2 SQIVND (reference sequence). General study results and limits: The authors listed 150 or so TCR beta chains as cytomegalovirus-associated. When analyzed later, a missense DCLRE1C variant was found to be linked to TCR beta V- and J-gene trimming. As immune exposure information, only CMV serostatus was available.

PCR used 60 Vbeta primers and 13 Jbeta primers. Repertoires were generated with immunoSEQ multiplex PCR, while TCRdb's copy carries only in-frame clones and drops some. The sample records 100,000 to 150,000 clones, about two thirds being singletons. The source material was PBMCs. The source is a human donor in good health. The gene calls are TRBV19 and TRBJ2-5; no clear D. The CDR3 sequence is CASSPQLREETQYF. For the CDR3, the DNA is TGTGCCAGTAGCCCCCAACTCCGAGAAGAGACCCAGTACTTC.